The rows below give T cell receptor beta chains drawn from one sample of a study of radiotherapy plus CTLA-4 blockade in lung cancer. Produced via immunoSEQ multiplex PCR; TCRdb's table is partial and in-frame only. The sample has 90,000 to 150,000 clones, 78% seen once. Sample: peripheral blood, taken from a patient treated with radiotherapy plus ipilimumab. The source of these receptors is a human donor with non-small cell lung cancer who had a partial response to radiotherapy plus ipilimumab. Each CDR3 is given with its conserved first and last residue. Fields, in order: V gene, clone size, J gene, D gene, CDR3 DNA, CDR3 protein. A D gene is named only where the DNA matches it firmly. The size field is filled for only some rows; it gives once, few, many or a size class.

TRBV18,few,TRBJ1-1,-,TGTGCCAGCTCACCAGAGGGAAGAAGCACTGAAGCTTTCTTT,CASSPEGRSTEAFF
TRBV7-6,few,TRBJ1-2,-,TGTGCCAGCAGCTCACTCTATGGCTACACCTTC,CASSSLYGYTF
TRBV6-5,-,TRBJ1-2,TRBD1,TGTGCCAGCAGTCAACCGGGACAGGGCATCTATGGCTACACCTTC,CASSQPGQGIYGYTF
TRBV28,-,TRBJ2-1,-,TGTGCCAGCAGTTTCTCGTACGGTTACAATGAGCAGTTCTTC,CASSFSYGYNEQFF
TRBV6-5,-,TRBJ1-3,TRBD1,TGTGCCAGCAGTTACTCAGGGGGCGTAGCTGGAAACACCATATATTTT,CASSYSGGVAGNTIYF
TRBV11-2,-,TRBJ2-3,-,TGTGCCAGCAGCTATTACGGGGTCGGGCGGAATACGCAGTATTTT,CASSYYGVGRNTQYF
TRBV5-4,once,TRBJ1-1,TRBD1,TGTGCCAGCAGCGCCTGGACAGGGGCGACTGAAGCTTTCTTT,CASSAWTGATEAFF
TRBV6-5,few,TRBJ2-3,TRBD2,TGTGCCAGCAGTTACTCTAGCGGGAACACAGATACGCAGTATTTT,CASSYSSGNTDTQYF
TRBV14,-,TRBJ2-1,TRBD2,TGTGCCAGCAGCCCCTCGCTTATGGCGGGAGCCAGGAATGAGCAGTTCTTC,CASSPSLMAGARNEQFF
TRBV6-4,-,TRBJ2-1,-,TGTGCCAGCAGTGACCCGCGGGCGAACAATGAGCAGTTCTTC,CASSDPRANNEQFF
TRBV2,-,TRBJ1-2,-,TGTGCCAGCAGTTCCAGGGTATACTACTTC,CASSSRVYYF
TRBV6-6,-,TRBJ2-7,TRBD1,TGTGCCAGCAGTAGGACAGGGGAAATCTACGAGCAGTACTTC,CASSRTGEIYEQYF
TRBV6-1,once,TRBJ1-6,-,TGTGCCAGCAGGAAAGGGGAGGTTATTAATTCACCCCTCCACTTT,CASRKGEVINSPLHF
TRBV6-5,-,TRBJ2-1,-,TGTGCCAGCCGTCGCGGGAACTCCTACAATGAGCAGTTCTTC,CASRRGNSYNEQFF
TRBV5-1,-,TRBJ1-5,TRBD1,TGCGCCAGCAGCTGGGGAGGCGGACAGGGCCATCAGCCCCAGCATTTT,CASSWGGGQGHQPQHF
TRBV27,few,TRBJ2-2,TRBD2,TGTGCCAGCAGTTTATCGATCTTAGATTACGGGAGGGTCCACACCGGGGAGCTGTTTTTT,CASSLSILDYGRVHTGELFF
TRBV5-1,-,TRBJ2-3,-,TGCGCCAGCAGCTTGGGGGCCCCGGGCACAGATACGCAGTATTTT,CASSLGAPGTDTQYF
TRBV5-4,-,TRBJ2-2,TRBD1,TGTGCCAGCAGCTTGAGCGTAGGGCCAGGGGGCACCGGGGAGCTGTTTTTT,CASSLSVGPGGTGELFF
TRBV28,-,TRBJ1-4,-,TGTGCCAGCAGTTTTAGCGGCTACGGCAATGAAAAACTGTTTTTT,CASSFSGYGNEKLFF
TRBV7-3,-,TRBJ2-4,-,TGTGCCAGCAGCTTTCCCTCGCGGGGAACCATAGCCAAAAACATTCAGTACTTC,CASSFPSRGTIAKNIQYF
TRBV11-2,-,TRBJ2-1,TRBD2,TGTGCCAGCAGCTTAGGTCTGTCTAGCGGGACGACGGAGCAGTTCTTC,CASSLGLSSGTTEQFF
TRBV4-2,-,TRBJ2-1,TRBD2,TGTGCCAGCAGCCCAGGTAGACTAGCGATAGACAATGAGCAGTTCTTC,CASSPGRLAIDNEQFF
TRBV28,-,TRBJ2-2,-,TGTGCCAGCAGTTTGAGGGCCGGGGAGCTGTTTTTT,CASSLRAGELFF
TRBV5-5,-,TRBJ1-1,-,TGTGCCAGCACCTTAGTACGAGACACTGAAGCTTTCTTT,CASTLVRDTEAFF
TRBV25-1,-,TRBJ1-6,TRBD1,TGTGCCAGCAGTGTCCTCCAGGGGGTCGATAATTCACCCCTCCACTTT,CASSVLQGVDNSPLHF
TRBV28,once,TRBJ2-1,-,TGTGCCAGCAGTTTGGTGGGGAGAGGGTCCAATGAGCAGTTCTTC,CASSLVGRGSNEQFF
TRBV7-8,-,TRBJ1-1,TRBD1,TGTGCCAGCAGCCGAAAGGACAGGGCCCGAGACACTGAAGCTTTCTTT,CASSRKDRARDTEAFF
TRBV18,-,TRBJ1-2,TRBD1,TGTGCCAGCTCACCACCTAACCGAGGGACAGGGAACTATGGCTACACCTTC,CASSPPNRGTGNYGYTF
TRBV28,-,TRBJ2-7,-,TGTGCCAGCACTACAGGGTCCTACGAGCAGTACTTC,CASTTGSYEQYF
TRBV5-1,-,TRBJ2-1,TRBD2,TGCGCCAGCAGCCCGGGAGGGGTTATCTCCTACAATGAGCAGTTCTTC,CASSPGGVISYNEQFF
TRBV6-1,once,TRBJ1-1,-,TGTGCCAGCAGCAGGGGGAACACTGAAGCTTTCTTT,CASSRGNTEAFF
TRBV5-1,-,TRBJ2-2,TRBD2,TGCGCCAGCAGCTTGGCTACGGCGGGAGGAACCGGGGAGCTGTTTTTT,CASSLATAGGTGELFF
TRBV28,-,TRBJ1-2,TRBD1,TGTGCCGGGCGGACAGGTCTTTCTGGCTACACCTTC,CAGRTGLSGYTF
TRBV28,-,TRBJ2-1,TRBD1,TGTGCCAGCAGTATACAGGGGGCCCAATACAATGAGCAGTTCTTC,CASSIQGAQYNEQFF
TRBV28,-,TRBJ2-7,-,TGTGCCAGCAGTATAGCCTACGAGCAGTACTTC,CASSIAYEQYF
TRBV27,-,TRBJ1-5,-,TGTGCCACCTCAGTCGGGGGTGGCGGTTTGGTCAGACAGCCCCAGCATTTT,CATSVGGGGLVRQPQHF
TRBV28,-,TRBJ1-2,-,TGTGCCAGCAGTTTGCCTACAGGTTACTATGGCTACACCTTC,CASSLPTGYYGYTF
TRBV5-1,-,TRBJ2-3,-,TGCGCCAGCAGCTTGGTAGGAGGGACTAGCACAGATACGCAGTATTTT,CASSLVGGTSTDTQYF
TRBV10-2,-,TRBJ2-7,TRBD2,TGCGCCAGCAGGTCTAGCGGGTACTCCTACGAGCAGTACTTC,CASRSSGYSYEQYF
TRBV29-1,-,TRBJ2-5,TRBD1,TGCAGCGTTCAGGGGGCAGGAGAGACCCAGTACTTC,CSVQGAGETQYF